The clone carrying this T cell receptor beta chain was counted at least ten times. Its antigen is currently unknown. Individual cDNA molecules received unique molecular identifiers during library preparation. TCRdb passed the 5' RACE reads through MiXCR, listing each CDR3 protein once. This table has approximately 47,000 distinct CDR3 sequences, roughly a tenth appearing once. The data stem from a study of early T cells in non-severe SARS-CoV-2 infection. For the study at large: Investigators sequenced bulk RNA drawn from unsorted whole blood, and chains remained unpaired.

Between the trimmed V and J ends, which lost 5 bases and 13 bases, there was a span of 11 bases. Germline CDR1 and CDR2: MNHEY and SVGEGT. The CDR3 extends over 10 amino acids. Broader study findings: Sequences matched to VDJdb favored anti-spike CD8 responses, while private and CD4 specificities were missed.

The chain employs TRBV6-2 or TRBV6-3 and TRBJ1-2, with D uncertain. The sequenced sample was whole blood, obtained at baseline. This TCR was recovered from an adult who was a healthcare worker with PCR-confirmed SARS-CoV-2 infection or an uninfected control (not recorded which). This CDR3 reads CASSRQRSTF. The CDR3 DNA is TGTGCCAGCAGTCGACAACGCAGCACCTTC.